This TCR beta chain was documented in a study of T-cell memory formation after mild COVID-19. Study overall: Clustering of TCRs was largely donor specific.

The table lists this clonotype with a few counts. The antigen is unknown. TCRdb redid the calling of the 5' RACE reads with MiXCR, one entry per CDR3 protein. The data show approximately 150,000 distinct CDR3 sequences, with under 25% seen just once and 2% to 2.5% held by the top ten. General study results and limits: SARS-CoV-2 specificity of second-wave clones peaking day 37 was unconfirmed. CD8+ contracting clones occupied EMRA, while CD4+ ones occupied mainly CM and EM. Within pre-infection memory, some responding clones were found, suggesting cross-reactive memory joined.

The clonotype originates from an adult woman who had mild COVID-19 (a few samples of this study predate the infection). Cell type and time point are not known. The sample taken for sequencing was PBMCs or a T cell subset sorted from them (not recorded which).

The CDR3 spells CSARGDVVSGNTIYF. The CDR3 coding sequence is TGCAGTGCTAGGGGGGACGTGGTATCTGGAAACACCATATATTTT. The chain carries TRBV20-1 and TRBJ1-3; D is perhaps TRBD1 (5 bases). The CDR3 runs 15 residues. Germline V gene lookup returns CDR1 DFQATT and CDR2 SNEGSKA (reference sequence). The V end lost 3 bases, the J end lost 1 base, and 13 bases lay between the germline ends.